Below are 11 T cell receptor beta chains sequenced from a single sample in a study of graft-versus-host responses after intestinal transplantation. Measured with immunoSEQ multiplex PCR; TCRdb has only the in-frame clones, and not every one. The table lists over 90,000 clones, 93% of them singletons. No antigens are known for them. This specimen consisted of unstimulated CD8+ T cells sorted from spleen or lymph node cells, obtained before intestinal transplant. The origin of the receptors is a human donor who received an intestinal transplant.

Notes on this clone: Sequence at one end of the junction differs from germline and may be a read error. The gene calls are TRBV6-5 and TRBJ2-7, with 7 positions matching TRBD2. CDR3 length: 12 amino acids. Germline CDR1 is MNHEY and CDR2 is SVGAGI. The CDR3 DNA is TGTGCCAGCACCCCCTATCCGGGACTATGCCACTTC. As protein: CASTPYPGLCHF.

The rearrangement uses TRBV5-1 and TRBJ2-1; TRBD1 might be the D (6 bases). This CDR3 is built from 13 residues. V lost 6 bases to trimming and J lost 6 bases, with 13 bases between them. Germline V lookup: CDR1 SGHRS, CDR2 YFSETQ. CDR3 in amino acids: CASTQTGLNEQFF. DNA of the CDR3: TGCGCCAGCACTCAAACAGGGCTCAATGAGCAGTTCTTC.

The chain links TRBV29-1 to TRBJ2-3, with 11 bases that match TRBD2. This CDR3 is 16 amino acids long. Germline CDR1 and CDR2: SQVTM and ANQGSEA. Unmatched junction bases numbered 14, after V lost 7 bases and J lost 5 bases. The CDR3 region is CSADPYSGGAGDTQYF. In DNA form, the CDR3 reads TGCAGCGCGGACCCTTATAGCGGGGGGGCAGGAGATACGCAGTATTTT.

This clone has only one observation. The chain has TRBV27 and TRBJ2-1; no firm D call. V dropped 4 bases and J dropped 8 bases, with 6 bases sitting between them. This CDR3 has 11 residues. Germline V CDR1 and CDR2: MNHEY, SMNVEV (reference sequence). In DNA, the CDR3 is TGTGCCAGCAGTTCCTTCCATGAGCAGTTCTTC. Its protein is CASSSFHEQFF.

Written as DNA, the CDR3 is TGCGCCAGCAGCCAAGTCGGGGATTACGAGCAGTACTTC. This translates into CASSQVGDYEQYF. The gene calls are TRBV4-1 and TRBJ2-7; a weak D match, TRBD2 (5 bases). The CDR3 is made up of 13 amino acids. Germline CDR1 MGHRA, CDR2 YSYEKL. Trimming removed 1 base at V and 4 bases at J, with 8 bases between.

V gene TRBV6-1 combines with J gene TRBJ1-5, with D hard to call. This CDR3 has 14 amino acids. Looked up from germline, CDR1 is MNHNS and CDR2 is SASEGT. V gave up 2 bases and J gave up 7 bases, with 12 bases separating them. The CDR3 DNA is TGTGCCAGCAGTGAATTCAAGGGAAGCCAGCCCCAGCATTTT. Its protein is CASSEFKGSQPQHF.

The V call is TRBV4-2, the J call TRBJ2-3, with D perhaps TRBD1 or TRBD2 (6 bases each). CDR3 length equals 16 residues. The V end lost 0 bases, the J end lost 2 bases, and 12 bases lay between the germline ends. The germline V gene encodes CDR1 LGHNA and CDR2 YNFKEQ. The CDR3 DNA is TGTGCCAGCAGCCAAGATTTAGGGGGGCCCACAGATACGCAGTATTTT. Translating gives CASSQDLGGPTDTQYF.

This chain links TRBV7-3 with TRBJ2-1, with D tentatively TRBD2 (6 bases). The CDR3 has 12 residues. CDR1 is SGHTA, CDR2 FQGTGA, per germline. V lost 3 bases and J lost 7, with 7 bases in between. The CDR3 protein is CASSLTRNEQFF. The DNA for the CDR3 is TGTGCCAGCAGCTTGACTAGGAATGAGCAGTTCTTC.

The rearrangement links TRBV6-1 to TRBJ1-2; no firm D call. Germline V gene sequence: CDR1 MNHNS, CDR2 SASEGT. This CDR3 has 12 amino acids. Between the trimmed V and J ends, which lost 8 bases and 6 bases, there was a span of 13 bases. The CDR3 nucleotides are TGTGCCAGCTTGAGGGCAGGTGATGGCTACACCTTC. The encoded protein is CASLRAGDGYTF.

The chain is built from TRBV10-2 and TRBJ2-7; D gene unclear. The CDR3 spans 12 residues. V dropped 2 bases and J dropped 3 bases, with 5 bases sitting between them. Germline V gene sequence: CDR1 WSHSY, CDR2 SAAADI. CDR3 sequence (DNA): TGCGCCAGCAGTGAGCTGGACTACGAGCAGTACTTC. Encoded protein: CASSELDYEQYF.

This clone was seen just once. This chain connects TRBV4-1 to TRBJ2-3; 10 nucleotides align to TRBD2. The J segment lost 6 bases and the V segment lost 0 bases, leaving 9 bases of the junction unmatched. Germline V gene sequence: CDR1 MGHRA, CDR2 YSYEKL. The length of the CDR3 is 17 residues. Written as DNA, the CDR3 is TGCGCCAGCAGCCAAGAGGCTAGCGGGGGCAACACTGATACGCAGTATTTT. Translation gives CASSQEASGGNTDTQYF.